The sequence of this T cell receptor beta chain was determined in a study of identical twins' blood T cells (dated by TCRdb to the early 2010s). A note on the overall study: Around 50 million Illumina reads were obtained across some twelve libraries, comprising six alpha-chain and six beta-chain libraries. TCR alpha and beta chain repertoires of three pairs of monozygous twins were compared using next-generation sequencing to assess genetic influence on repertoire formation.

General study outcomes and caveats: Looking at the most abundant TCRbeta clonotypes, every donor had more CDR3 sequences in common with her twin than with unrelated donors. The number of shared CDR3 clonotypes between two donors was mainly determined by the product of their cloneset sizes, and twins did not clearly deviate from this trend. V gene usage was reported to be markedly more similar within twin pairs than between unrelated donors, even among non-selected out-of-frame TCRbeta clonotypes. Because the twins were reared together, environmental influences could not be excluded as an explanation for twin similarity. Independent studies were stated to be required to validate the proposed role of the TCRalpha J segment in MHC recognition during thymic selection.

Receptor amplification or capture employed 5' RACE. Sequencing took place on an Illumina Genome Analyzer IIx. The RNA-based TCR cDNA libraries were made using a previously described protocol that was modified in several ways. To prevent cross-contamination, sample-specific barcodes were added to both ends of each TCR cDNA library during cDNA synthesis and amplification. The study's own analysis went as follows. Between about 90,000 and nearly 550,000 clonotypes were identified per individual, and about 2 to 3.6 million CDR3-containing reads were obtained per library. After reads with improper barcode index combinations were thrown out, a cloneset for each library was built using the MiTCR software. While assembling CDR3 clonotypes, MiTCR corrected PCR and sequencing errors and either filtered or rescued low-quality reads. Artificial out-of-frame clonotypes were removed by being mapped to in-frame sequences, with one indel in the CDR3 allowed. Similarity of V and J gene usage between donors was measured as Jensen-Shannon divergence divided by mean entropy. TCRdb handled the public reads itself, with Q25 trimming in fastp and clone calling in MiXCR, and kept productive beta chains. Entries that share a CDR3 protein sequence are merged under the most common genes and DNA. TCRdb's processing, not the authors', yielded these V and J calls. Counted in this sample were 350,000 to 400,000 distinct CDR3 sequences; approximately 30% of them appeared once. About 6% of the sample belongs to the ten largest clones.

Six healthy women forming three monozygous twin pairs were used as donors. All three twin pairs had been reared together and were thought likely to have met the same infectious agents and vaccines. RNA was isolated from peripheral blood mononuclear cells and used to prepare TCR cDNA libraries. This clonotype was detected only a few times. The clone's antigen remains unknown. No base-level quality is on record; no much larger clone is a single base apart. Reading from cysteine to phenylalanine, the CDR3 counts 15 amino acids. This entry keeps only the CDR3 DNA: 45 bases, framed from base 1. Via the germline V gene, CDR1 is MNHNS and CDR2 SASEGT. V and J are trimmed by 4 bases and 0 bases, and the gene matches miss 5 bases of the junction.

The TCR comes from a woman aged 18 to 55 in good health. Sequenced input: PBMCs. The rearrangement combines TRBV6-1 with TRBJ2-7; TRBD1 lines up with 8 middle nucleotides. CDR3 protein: CASSGGQGFSYEQYF. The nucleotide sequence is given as TGTGCCAGCAGTGGCGGACAGGGCTTCTCCTACGAGCAGTACTTC.